This is a list of T cell receptor beta chains from one sample in a study of cytomegalovirus exposure and HLA in healthy donors. The assay was immunoSEQ multiplex PCR, and TCRdb's table has in-frame clones only and misses some. The repertoire consists of approximately 56,000 clones, with more than 80% occurring once and the leading ten covering 1.1%. The sequencing sample was made of PBMCs. The source of these receptors is a man younger than 35 in good health and CMV-seronegative. Each CDR3 is given with its conserved first and last residue.

>TRBV29-1|TRBJ1-4
CSVRPEPQGYLFF
>TRBV6-6|TRBJ2-1
CASSLRTSNEQFF
>TRBV9|TRBJ2-7
CASGKAGVEQYF
>TRBV16|TRBJ1-5
CASSQLDGQPQHF
>TRBV9|TRBJ2-2
CASSVARNRGIASSGELFF
>TRBV7-6|TRBJ2-5
CASSLTTSKETQYF
>TRBV13|TRBJ2-2
CASRLQGSTGELFF
>TRBV6-5|TRBJ2-1
CASSSTSGINEQFF
>TRBV12-5|TRBJ2-5
CASGLITAPSSKETQYF
>TRBV4-1|TRBJ1-5
CASSQSQGNQPQHF